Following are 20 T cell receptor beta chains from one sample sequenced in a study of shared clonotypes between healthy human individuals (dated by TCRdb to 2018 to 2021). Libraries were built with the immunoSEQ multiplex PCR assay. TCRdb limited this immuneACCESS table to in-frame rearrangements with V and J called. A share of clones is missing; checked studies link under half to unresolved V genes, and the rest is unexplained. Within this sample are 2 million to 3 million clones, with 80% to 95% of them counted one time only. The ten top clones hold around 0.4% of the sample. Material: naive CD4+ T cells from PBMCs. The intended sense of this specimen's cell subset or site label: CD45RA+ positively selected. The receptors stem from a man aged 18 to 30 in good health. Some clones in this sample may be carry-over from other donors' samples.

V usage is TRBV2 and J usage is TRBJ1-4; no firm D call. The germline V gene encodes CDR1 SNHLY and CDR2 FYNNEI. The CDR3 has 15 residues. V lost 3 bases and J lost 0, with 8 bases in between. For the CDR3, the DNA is TGTGCCAGCAGTGACCCCAGCGCAACTAATGAAAAACTGTTTTTT. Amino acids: CASSDPSATNEKLFF.

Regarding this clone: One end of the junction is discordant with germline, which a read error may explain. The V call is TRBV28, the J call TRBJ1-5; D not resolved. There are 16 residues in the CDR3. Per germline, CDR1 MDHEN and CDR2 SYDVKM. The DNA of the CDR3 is TGTGCCAGCAGTACTACCCTGGGCCCAACGAGTCAGCCCCAGCATTTC. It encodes CASSTTLGPTSQPQHF.

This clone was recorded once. In nucleotides, the CDR3 is TGTGCCAGCAGCGTAGTCCCAGCGACCGGTACAGTGAACACTGAAGCTTTCTTT. It translates to CASSVVPATGTVNTEAFF. The rearrangement links TRBV9 to TRBJ1-1; D gene unclear. Germline CDR1 reads SGDLS; CDR2 reads YYNGEE. The CDR3 sequence is 18 residues long. Trimming left V 0 bases short and J 0 bases short, with 18 bases between. Full variable domain (missing parts from reference TRBV9 and TRBJ1-1): DSGVTQTPKHLITATGQRVTLRCSPRSGDLSVYWYQQSLDQGLQFLIQYYNGEERAKGNILERFSAQQFPDLHSELNLSSLELGDSALYFCASSVVPATGTVNTEAFFGQGTRLTVV.

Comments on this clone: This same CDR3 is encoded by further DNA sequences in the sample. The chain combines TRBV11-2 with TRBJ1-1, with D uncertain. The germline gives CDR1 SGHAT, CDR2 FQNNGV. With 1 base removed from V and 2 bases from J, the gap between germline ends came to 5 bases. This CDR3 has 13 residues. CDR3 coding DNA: TGTGCCAGCAGCTTAGGAGGAAACACTGAAGCTTTCTTT. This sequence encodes CASSLGGNTEAFF.

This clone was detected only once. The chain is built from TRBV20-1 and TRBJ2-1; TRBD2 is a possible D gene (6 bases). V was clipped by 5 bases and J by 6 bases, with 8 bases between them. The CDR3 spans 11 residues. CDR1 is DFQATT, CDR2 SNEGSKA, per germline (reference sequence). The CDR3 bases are TGCAGTGCTGGCGGGGTCAATGAGCAGTTCTTC. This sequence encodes CSAGGVNEQFF.

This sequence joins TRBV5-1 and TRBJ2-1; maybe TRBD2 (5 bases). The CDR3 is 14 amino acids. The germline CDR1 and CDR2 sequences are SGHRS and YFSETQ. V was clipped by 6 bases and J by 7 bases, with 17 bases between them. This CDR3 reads CASTVFGPGNEQFF. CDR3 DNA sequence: TGCGCCAGCACGGTATTCGGGCCGGGGAATGAGCAGTTCTTC.

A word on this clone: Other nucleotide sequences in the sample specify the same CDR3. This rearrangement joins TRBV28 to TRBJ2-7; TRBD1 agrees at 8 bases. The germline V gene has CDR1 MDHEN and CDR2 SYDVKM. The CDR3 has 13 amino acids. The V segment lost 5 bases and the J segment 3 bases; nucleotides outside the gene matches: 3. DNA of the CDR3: TGTGCCAGCAGTCCGGGACAGGACTACGAGCAGTACTTC. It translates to CASSPGQDYEQYF.

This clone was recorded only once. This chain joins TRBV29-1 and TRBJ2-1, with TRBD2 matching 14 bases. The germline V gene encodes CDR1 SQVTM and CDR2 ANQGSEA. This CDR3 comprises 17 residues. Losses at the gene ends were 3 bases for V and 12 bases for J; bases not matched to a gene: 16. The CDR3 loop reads CSVDGSGLAGGDRGQFF. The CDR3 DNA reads TGCAGCGTTGATGGTAGTGGACTAGCGGGAGGCGACCGCGGGCAGTTCTTC.

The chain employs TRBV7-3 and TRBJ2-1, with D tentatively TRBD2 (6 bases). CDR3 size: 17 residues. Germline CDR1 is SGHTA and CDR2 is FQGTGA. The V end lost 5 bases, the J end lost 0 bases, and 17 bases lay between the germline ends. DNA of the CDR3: TGTGCCAGCAGCCCCGGGCAGCGGGCAGCCTCCTACAATGAGCAGTTCTTC. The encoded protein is CASSPGQRAASYNEQFF.

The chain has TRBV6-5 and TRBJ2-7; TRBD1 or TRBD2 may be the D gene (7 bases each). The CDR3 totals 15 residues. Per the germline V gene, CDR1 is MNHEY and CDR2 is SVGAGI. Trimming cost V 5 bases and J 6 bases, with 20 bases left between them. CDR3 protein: CASSLRARGGGEQYF. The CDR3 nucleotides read TGTGCCAGCAGTCTACGGGCCAGGGGGGGAGGCGAGCAGTACTTC.

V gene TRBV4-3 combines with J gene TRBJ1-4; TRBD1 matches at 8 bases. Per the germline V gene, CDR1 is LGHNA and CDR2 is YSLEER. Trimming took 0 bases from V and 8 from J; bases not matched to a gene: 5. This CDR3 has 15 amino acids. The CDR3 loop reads CASSQDTGGSEKLFF. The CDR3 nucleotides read TGCGCCAGCAGCCAAGACACAGGGGGTAGCGAAAAACTGTTTTTT.

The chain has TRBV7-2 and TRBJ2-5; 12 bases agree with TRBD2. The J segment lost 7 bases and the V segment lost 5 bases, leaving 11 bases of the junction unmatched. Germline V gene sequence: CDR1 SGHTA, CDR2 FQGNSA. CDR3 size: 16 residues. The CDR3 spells CASSPTSGSAVGTQYF. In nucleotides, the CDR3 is TGTGCCAGCAGCCCGACTAGCGGGAGTGCGGTTGGGACCCAGTACTTC.

The CDR3 protein is CASSLIAASYEQYF. In DNA form, the CDR3 reads TGTGCCAGCAGCCTAATAGCGGCCTCCTACGAGCAGTACTTC. The chain joins TRBV13 to TRBJ2-7; tentatively, D is TRBD2 (6 bases). The germline gives CDR1 PRHDT, CDR2 FYEKMQ (reference sequence). The CDR3 contains 14 residues. Trimming left V 5 bases short and J 0 bases short, with 11 bases between.

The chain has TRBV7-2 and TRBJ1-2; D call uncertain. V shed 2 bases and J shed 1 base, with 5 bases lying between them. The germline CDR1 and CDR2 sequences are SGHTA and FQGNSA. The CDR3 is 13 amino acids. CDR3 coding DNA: TGTGCCAGCAGCTTAATAATTAACTATGGCTACACCTTC. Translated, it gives CASSLIINYGYTF.

The CDR3 region is CASSAAGQGFSGANVLTF. As DNA, the CDR3 is TGTGCCAGCAGCGCAGCGGGACAGGGCTTCTCTGGGGCCAACGTCCTGACTTTC. This chain joins TRBV7-2 and TRBJ2-6, with 9 bases that match TRBD1. With V trimmed by 5 bases and J by 0 bases, 8 bases remained unmatched. CDR3 length: 18 amino acids. Germline CDR1 SGHTA, CDR2 FQGNSA.

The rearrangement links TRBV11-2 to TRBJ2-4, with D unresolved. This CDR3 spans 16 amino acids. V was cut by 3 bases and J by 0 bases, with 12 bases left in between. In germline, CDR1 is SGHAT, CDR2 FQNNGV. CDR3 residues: CASSFDTRLAKNIQYF. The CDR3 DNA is TGTGCCAGCAGCTTCGATACCCGACTAGCCAAAAACATTCAGTACTTC.

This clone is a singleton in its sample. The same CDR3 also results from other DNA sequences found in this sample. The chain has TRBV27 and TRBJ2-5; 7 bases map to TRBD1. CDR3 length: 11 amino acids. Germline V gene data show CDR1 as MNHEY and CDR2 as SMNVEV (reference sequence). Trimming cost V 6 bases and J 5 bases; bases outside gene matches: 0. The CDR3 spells CASSRGETQYF. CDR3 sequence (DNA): TGTGCCAGCAGCAGGGGGGAGACCCAGTACTTC.

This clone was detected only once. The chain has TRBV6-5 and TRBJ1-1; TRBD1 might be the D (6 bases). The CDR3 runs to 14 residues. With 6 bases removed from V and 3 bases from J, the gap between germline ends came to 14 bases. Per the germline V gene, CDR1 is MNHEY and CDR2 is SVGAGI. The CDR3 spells CASRRQVPDTEAFF. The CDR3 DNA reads TGTGCCAGCAGGAGACAGGTCCCCGACACTGAAGCTTTCTTT.

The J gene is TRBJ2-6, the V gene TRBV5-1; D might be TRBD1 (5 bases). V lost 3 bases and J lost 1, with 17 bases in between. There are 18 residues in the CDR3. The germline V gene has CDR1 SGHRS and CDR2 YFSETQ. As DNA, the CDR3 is TGCGCCAGCAGCTCCCAGGGCATATTAAATTCTGGGGCCAACGTCCTGACTTTC. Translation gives CASSSQGILNSGANVLTF.

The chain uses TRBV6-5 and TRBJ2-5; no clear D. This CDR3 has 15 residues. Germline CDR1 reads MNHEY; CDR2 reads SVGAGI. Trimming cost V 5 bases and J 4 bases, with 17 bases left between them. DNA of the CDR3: TGTGCCAGCAGTCGCTTTAGCTTCGAAGGAGAGACCCAGTACTTC. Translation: CASSRFSFEGETQYF.